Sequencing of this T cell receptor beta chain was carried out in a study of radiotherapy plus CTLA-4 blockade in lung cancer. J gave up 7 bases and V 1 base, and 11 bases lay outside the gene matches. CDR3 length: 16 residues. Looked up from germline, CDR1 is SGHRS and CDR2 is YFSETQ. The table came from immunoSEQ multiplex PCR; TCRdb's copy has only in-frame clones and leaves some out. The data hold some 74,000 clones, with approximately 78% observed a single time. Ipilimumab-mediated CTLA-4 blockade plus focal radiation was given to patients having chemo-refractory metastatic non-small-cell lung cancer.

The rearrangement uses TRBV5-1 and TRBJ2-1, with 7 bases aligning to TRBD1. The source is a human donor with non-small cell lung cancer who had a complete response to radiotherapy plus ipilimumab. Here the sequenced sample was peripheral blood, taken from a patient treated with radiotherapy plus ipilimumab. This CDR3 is CASSLIVGGSGNEQFF. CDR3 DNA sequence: TGCGCCAGCAGCTTGATAGTAGGGGGCTCAGGGAATGAGCAGTTCTTC.